This T cell receptor beta chain was retrieved from a study of PD-L1 blockade in urothelial cancer. Study information: Analyses used blood from 3 weeks (second dose) and 6 weeks after treatment start. Across blood samples, T cells had a median count of 141,255.

Trimming took 2 bases from V and 4 from J, leaving 15 bases between them. The CDR3 contains 16 residues. The germline CDR1 and CDR2 sequences are LNHNV and YYDKDF (reference sequence). Stated time point: peripheral blood 6 weeks after treatment start. Sample contribution per patient ranged from 1 to 8, covering pretreatment and on-treatment. Every PCR received spiked-in synthetic TCR analog templates. Libraries were prepared by immunoSEQ multiplex PCR; TCRdb keeps only in-frame clonotypes and omits some of them. The table shows some 120,000 clones, with more than 85% occurring only once. This chain joins TRBV15 and TRBJ1-3, with D maybe TRBD1 (6 bases). This sample comprised PBMCs, obtained around atezolizumab (anti-PD-L1) treatment. This TCR was sampled from a man in his sixties with urothelial cancer. This chain's CDR3 is CATSRLSTGPGNTIYF. DNA for the CDR3: TGTGCCACCAGCAGACTATCGACAGGTCCAGGAAACACCATATATTTT.